Listed here are 5 T cell receptor beta chains from one sample, sequenced in a study of graft-versus-host responses after intestinal transplantation. Only in-frame clones appear in the TCRdb table, and some are missing; sequencing was by immunoSEQ multiplex PCR. The data hold approximately 11,000 clones, with over 60% observed a single time. This material consisted of PBMCs, taken around 490 days after intestinal transplant. All receptors come from a human patient who received an intestinal transplant, so some T cells may come from the graft donor.

The chain joins TRBV5-6 to TRBJ2-5; TRBD2 matches 10 bases. Trimming took 1 base from V and 4 from J; bases not matched to a gene: 10. Germline V gives CDR1 SGHDT, CDR2 YYEEEE. CDR3 length equals 17 residues. This CDR3 is CASSLNVLAGSGETQYF. CDR3 bases: TGTGCCAGCAGCTTGAATGTACTAGCGGGATCCGGAGAGACCCAGTACTTC.

The gene calls are TRBV5-1 and TRBJ1-3; weak D call: TRBD1 (5 bases). CDR1 and CDR2 from the germline V gene are SGHRS and YFSETQ. This CDR3 has 15 residues. V dropped 4 bases and J dropped 2 bases, with 13 bases sitting between them. The CDR3: CASSPGALTGNTIYF. CDR3 bases: TGCGCCAGCAGCCCTGGGGCGCTTACTGGAAACACCATATATTTT.

The chain recombines TRBV2 with TRBJ2-2; a weak D match, TRBD1 (6 bases). CDR1 SNHLY and CDR2 FYNNEI come from the germline V gene. Trimming shortened V by 3 bases and J by 8 bases, and 13 bases separated the two germline ends. The CDR3 is 14 residues long. Here the CDR3 DNA reads TGTGCCAGCAGTGACTATCCCCAGGGGGGGGAGCTGTTTTTT. As protein: CASSDYPQGGELFF. Variable domain in full (rest from reference TRBV2 and TRBJ2-2): EPEVTQTPSHQVTQMGQEVILRCVPISNHLYFYWYRQILGQKVEFLVSFYNNEISEKSEIFDDQFSVERPDGSNFTLKIRSTKLEDSAMYFCASSDYPQGGELFFGEGSRLTVL.

The CDR3 region is CASSRDTYEQYF. The DNA of the CDR3 is TGTGCCAGCAGCCGGGACACCTACGAGCAGTACTTC. The genes are TRBV5-6 and TRBJ2-7, with D possibly TRBD1 on 6 matching bases. CDR3 length equals 12 residues. Trimming took off 4 bases at V and 2 bases at J, with 7 bases between the two ends. Germline CDR1 is SGHDT and CDR2 is YYEEEE. Together with reference TRBV5-6 and TRBJ2-7, the CDR3 gives the full variable domain: DAGVTQSPTHLIKTRGQQVTLRCSPKSGHDTVSWYQQALGQGPQFIFQYYEEEERQRGNFPDRFSGHQFPNYSSELNVNALLLGDSALYLCASSRDTYEQYFGPGTRLTVT.

This clone has a single count. CDR3 sequence: CASQLQGSGANVLTF. The CDR3 DNA is TGTGCCAGCCAGTTACAGGGCTCTGGGGCCAACGTCCTGACTTTC. The chain joins TRBV6-5 to TRBJ2-6; possibly TRBD1 for D (6 bases). V was pared by 8 bases and J by 0 bases, with 11 bases between. The CDR3 runs to 15 residues. Germline CDR1 reads MNHEY; CDR2 reads SVGAGI.